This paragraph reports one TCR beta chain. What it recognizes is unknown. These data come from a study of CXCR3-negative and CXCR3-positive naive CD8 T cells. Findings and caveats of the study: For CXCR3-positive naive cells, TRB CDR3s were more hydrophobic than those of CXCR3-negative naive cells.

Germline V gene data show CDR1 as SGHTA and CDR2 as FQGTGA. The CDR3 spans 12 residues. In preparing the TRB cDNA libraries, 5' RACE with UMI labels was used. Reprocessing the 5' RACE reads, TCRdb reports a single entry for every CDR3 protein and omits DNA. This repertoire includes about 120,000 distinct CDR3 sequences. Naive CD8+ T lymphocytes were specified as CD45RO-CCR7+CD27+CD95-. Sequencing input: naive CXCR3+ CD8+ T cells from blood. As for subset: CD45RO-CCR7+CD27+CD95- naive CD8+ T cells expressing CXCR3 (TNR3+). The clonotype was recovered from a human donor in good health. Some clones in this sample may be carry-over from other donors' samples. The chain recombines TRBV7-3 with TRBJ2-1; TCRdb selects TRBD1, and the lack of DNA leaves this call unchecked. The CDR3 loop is CASSQGWGEQFF.